The 8 T cell receptor beta chains below were found in one sample sequenced in a study of blood T cell repertoires in COVID-19. Clones were sequenced by immunoSEQ multiplex PCR, and TCRdb holds only the in-frame ones, with some missing. The profile shows roughly 390,000 clones, 85% of them singletons. Sequencing was done on a sample of peripheral blood. All receptors come from a woman in her late teens or twenties with acute or convalescent COVID-19.

The chain links TRBV15 to TRBJ1-1; 7 bases are shared with TRBD1. Germline values: CDR1 LNHNV, CDR2 YYDKDF (reference sequence). The CDR3 runs to 15 residues. Trimming removed 5 bases from V and 0 bases from J; junction bases left unmatched: 6. The CDR3 region has the DNA TGTGCCACCAGCTCCCGGGACAGCCTGAACACTGAAGCTTTCTTT. It codes for CATSSRDSLNTEAFF.

The genes are TRBV5-4 and TRBJ2-5; TRBD1 aligns across 10 bases. V dropped 1 base and J dropped 0; count of bases not matched to a gene: 3. Germline assignment: CDR1 SGHNT and CDR2 YYREEE (reference sequence). The CDR3 length is 16 residues. CDR3 residues: CASSLPGQGYQETQYF. The CDR3 bases are TGTGCCAGCAGCTTGCCGGGACAGGGGTACCAAGAGACCCAGTACTTC.

The J gene is TRBJ2-3, the V gene TRBV4-2; no definite D call. Germline V gene data show CDR1 as LGHNA and CDR2 as YNFKEQ. The CDR3 extends over 13 amino acids. The V gene lost 0 bases and the J gene lost 6 bases, with 7 bases spanning the gap. The CDR3 nucleotides read TGTGCCAGCAGCCAAGATTCGTCTGATACGCAGTATTTT. Translation gives CASSQDSSDTQYF.

This chain uses TRBV7-9 with TRBJ2-7; 8 positions agree with TRBD1. This CDR3 has 15 amino acids. Germline V gene sequence: CDR1 SEHNR, CDR2 FQNEAQ (reference sequence). V shed 2 bases, J shed 6 bases, and the junction held 9 bases outside the gene matches. CDR3 bases: TGTGCCAGCAGCTTACAACGGACAGGGTTTCCCGAGCAGTACTTC. It yields the protein CASSLQRTGFPEQYF.

This clone was counted a few times. The chain is built from TRBV15 and TRBJ1-2; 7 bases are shared with TRBD1. This CDR3 region has 12 residues. CDR1 LNHNV and CDR2 YYDKDF come from the germline V gene (reference sequence). V was clipped by 8 bases and J by 5 bases; unmatched bases: 5. In DNA form, the CDR3 reads TGTGCCACCCAGGACAGGCGGTATGGCTACACCTTC. Translating it yields CATQDRRYGYTF.

The genes are TRBV11-3 and TRBJ2-7; no firm D call. CDR3 size: 13 residues. Per germline, CDR1 SGHNT and CDR2 YENEEA. The V and J ends lost 4 bases and 6 bases respectively, with 13 bases between them. CDR3 nucleotides: TGTGCCAGCAGCTACACCCCCTCCGCCGAGCAGTACTTC. This gives the protein CASSYTPSAEQYF. The full variable domain, its missing parts supplied by reference TRBV11-3 and TRBJ2-7, is EAGVVQSPRYKIIEKKQPVAFWCNPISGHNTLYWYLQNLGQGPELLIRYENEEAVDDSQLPKDRFSAERLKGVDSTLKIQPAELGDSAVYLCASSYTPSAEQYFGPGTRLTVT.

The J gene is TRBJ2-5, the V gene TRBV11-2; D is possibly TRBD2 (6 bases). The CDR3 loop spans 14 amino acids. The germline CDR1 and CDR2 sequences are SGHAT and FQNNGV. V was cut by 3 bases and J by 1 base, with 9 bases left in between. DNA of the CDR3: TGTGCCAGCAGCTTCGGGGGTCCCCAAGAGACCCAGTACTTC. Translated: CASSFGGPQETQYF.

The chain carries TRBV6-6 and TRBJ1-1; D gene uncertain. Per the germline V gene, CDR1 is MNHNY and CDR2 is SVGAGI (reference sequence). Trimming pared 8 bases from V and 10 bases from J, leaving 17 bases between. The CDR3 consists of 12 residues. CDR3 in amino acids: CASSGRESSAFF. The CDR3 coding sequence is TGTGCCAGCTCCGGACGGGAGAGTTCAGCTTTCTTT.